Listed below are T cell receptor beta chains from one sample, sequenced in a study of T cells after posttransplantation cyclophosphamide. TCRdb's copy holds only in-frame clones and misses some; the assay was immunoSEQ multiplex PCR. The data show about 52,000 clones, around 94% seen once. Sample: PBMCs. The source of these receptors is a woman aged 25 to 45 in good health and a related stem cell transplant donor. Each CDR3 is given with its conserved first and last residue. Each record gives: J gene, clone size, V gene, D gene, CDR3 protein, CDR3 DNA. The D gene is left open where the match is weak. Clone size, where shown, is once, few, many, or a class for clones that have expanded.

TRBJ2-1	-	TRBV6-1	TRBD2	CASSDLAGGYNEQFF	TGTGCCAGCAGTGATCTAGCGGGGGGGTACAATGAGCAGTTCTTC
TRBJ1-4	-	TRBV30	TRBD1	CAWGLGQGWPKLFF	TGTGCCTGGGGATTAGGACAGGGGTGGCCAAAACTGTTTTTT
TRBJ2-2	-	TRBV5-6	TRBD2	CASSSSGTGELFF	TGTGCCAGCAGCTCTAGCGGCACCGGGGAGCTGTTTTTT
TRBJ2-2	-	TRBV19	-	CASSIQGGSTGELFF	TGTGCCAGTAGTATTCAGGGTGGATCCACCGGGGAGCTGTTTTTT
TRBJ1-1	once	TRBV7-9	-	CASSSTVVEAFF	TGTGCCAGCAGCTCGACAGTAGTTGAAGCTTTCTTT
TRBJ1-1	few	TRBV5-4	TRBD1	CASSVLGTGGEAFF	TGTGCCAGCAGCGTTTTAGGGACAGGGGGTGAAGCTTTCTTT
TRBJ1-1	-	TRBV5-1	-	CASNAWQMNTEAFF	TGCGCCAGCAATGCATGGCAGATGAACACTGAAGCTTTCTTT
TRBJ2-5	-	TRBV18	-	CASSRTQETQYF	TGTGCCAGCTCACGAACACAAGAGACCCAGTACTTC
TRBJ2-5	-	TRBV6-1	TRBD1	CASSVPTGGAYETQYF	TGTGCCAGCAGTGTACCCACAGGGGGCGCGTATGAGACCCAGTACTTC
TRBJ1-2	once	TRBV30	TRBD1	CAWSRDRAGYTF	TGTGCCTGGAGTAGGGACAGGGCAGGCTACACCTTC
TRBJ2-7	-	TRBV4-3	TRBD1	CASSQDYRGSYEQYF	TGCGCCAGCAGCCAAGATTACAGGGGCTCCTACGAGCAGTACTTC
TRBJ2-7	-	TRBV9	TRBD2	CASSASSGASSYEQYF	TGTGCCAGCAGCGCCAGTAGCGGGGCGAGCTCCTACGAGCAGTACTTC
TRBJ1-1	-	TRBV11-2	TRBD1	CASSLERQGYAEAFF	TGTGCCAGCAGCTTAGAGAGACAGGGCTACGCTGAAGCTTTCTTT
TRBJ2-1	-	TRBV7-6	TRBD2	CASSQLSGGGKKNNEQFF	TGTGCCAGCAGCCAGTTAAGTGGCGGGGGGAAAAAGAACAATGAGCAGTTCTTC
TRBJ1-5	-	TRBV7-2	-	CASSLARDQPQHF	TGTGCCAGCAGCTTAGCGCGAGATCAGCCCCAGCATTTT
TRBJ1-1	-	TRBV6-1	TRBD1	CASSEAGGPEAFF	TGTGCCAGCAGTGAAGCAGGGGGCCCTGAAGCTTTCTTT
TRBJ2-7	-	TRBV9	-	CASGGGYEQYF	TGTGCCAGCGGAGGAGGCTACGAGCAGTACTTC
TRBJ2-1	-	TRBV10-3	TRBD2	CASETGLAGGSSYNEQFF	TGTGCCTCCGAGACAGGGCTAGCGGGGGGAAGCTCCTACAATGAGCAGTTCTTC
TRBJ1-5	-	TRBV5-6	-	CASSLEAAQPQHF	TGTGCCAGCAGCTTGGAAGCGGCTCAGCCCCAGCATTTT
TRBJ2-7	-	TRBV7-9	TRBD1	CASSQLTGDPYEQYF	TGTGCCAGCAGCCAGCTGACAGGGGACCCCTACGAGCAGTACTTC